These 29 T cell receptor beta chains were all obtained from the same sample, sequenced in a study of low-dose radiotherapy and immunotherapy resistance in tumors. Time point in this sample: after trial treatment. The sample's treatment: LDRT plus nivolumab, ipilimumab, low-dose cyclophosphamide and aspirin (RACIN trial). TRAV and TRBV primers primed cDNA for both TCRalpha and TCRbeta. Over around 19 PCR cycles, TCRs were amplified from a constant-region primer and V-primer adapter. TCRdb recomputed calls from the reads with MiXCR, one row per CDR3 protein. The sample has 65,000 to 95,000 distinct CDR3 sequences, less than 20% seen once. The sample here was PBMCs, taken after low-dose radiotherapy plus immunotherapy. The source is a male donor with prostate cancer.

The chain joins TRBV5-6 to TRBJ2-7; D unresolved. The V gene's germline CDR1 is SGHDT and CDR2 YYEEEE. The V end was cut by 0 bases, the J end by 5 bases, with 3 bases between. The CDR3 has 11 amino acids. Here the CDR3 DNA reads TGTGCCAGCAGCTTGGCGAACGAGCAGTACTTC. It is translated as CASSLANEQYF. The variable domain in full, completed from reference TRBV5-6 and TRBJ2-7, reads DAGVTQSPTHLIKTRGQQVTLRCSPKSGHDTVSWYQQALGQGPQFIFQYYEEEERQRGNFPDRFSGHQFPNYSSELNVNALLLGDSALYLCASSLANEQYFGPGTRLTVT.

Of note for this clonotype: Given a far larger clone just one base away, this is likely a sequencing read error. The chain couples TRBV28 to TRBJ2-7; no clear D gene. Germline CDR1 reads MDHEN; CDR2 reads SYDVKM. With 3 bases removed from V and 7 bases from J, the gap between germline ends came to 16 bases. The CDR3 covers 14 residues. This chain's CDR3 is CASSFGSSYNEQYF. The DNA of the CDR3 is TGTGCCAGCAGTTTCGGCAGCTCCTACAATGAGCAGTACTTC.

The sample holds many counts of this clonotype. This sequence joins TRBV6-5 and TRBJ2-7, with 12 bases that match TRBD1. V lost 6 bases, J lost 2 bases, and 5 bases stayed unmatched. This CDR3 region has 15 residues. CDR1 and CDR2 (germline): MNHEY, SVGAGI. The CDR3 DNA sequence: TGTGCCAGCAGGGGACAGGGGGCGGGAACCTACGAGCAGTACTTC. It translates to CASRGQGAGTYEQYF.

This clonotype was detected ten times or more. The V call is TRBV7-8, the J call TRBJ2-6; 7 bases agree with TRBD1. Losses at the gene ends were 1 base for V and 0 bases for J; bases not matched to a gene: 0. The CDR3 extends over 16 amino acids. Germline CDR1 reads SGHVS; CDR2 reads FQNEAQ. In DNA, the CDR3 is TGTGCCAGCAGCTTAGGGGACAGCTCTGGGGCCAACGTCCTGACTTTC. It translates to CASSLGDSSGANVLTF.

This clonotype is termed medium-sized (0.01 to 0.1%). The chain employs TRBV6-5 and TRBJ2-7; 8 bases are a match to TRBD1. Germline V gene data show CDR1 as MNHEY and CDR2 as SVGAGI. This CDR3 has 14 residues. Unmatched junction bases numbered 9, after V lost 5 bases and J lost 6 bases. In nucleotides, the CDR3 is TGTGCCAGCAGTGGGACAGGCGCCTTCCGCGAGCAGTACTTC. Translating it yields CASSGTGAFREQYF.

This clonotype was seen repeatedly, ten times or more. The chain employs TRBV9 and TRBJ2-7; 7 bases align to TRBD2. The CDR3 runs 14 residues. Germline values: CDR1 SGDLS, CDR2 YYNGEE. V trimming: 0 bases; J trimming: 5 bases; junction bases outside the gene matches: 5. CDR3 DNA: TGTGCCAGCAGCGTAGGAGGGAGGGCCCACGAGCAGTACTTC. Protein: CASSVGGRAHEQYF.

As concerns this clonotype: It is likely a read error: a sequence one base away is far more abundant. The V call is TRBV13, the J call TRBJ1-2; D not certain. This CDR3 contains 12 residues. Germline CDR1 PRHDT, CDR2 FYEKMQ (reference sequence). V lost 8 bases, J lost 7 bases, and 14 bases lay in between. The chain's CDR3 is CASQQRAGGYTF. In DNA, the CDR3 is TGTGCCAGCCAACAGAGGGCCGGTGGCTACACCTTC.

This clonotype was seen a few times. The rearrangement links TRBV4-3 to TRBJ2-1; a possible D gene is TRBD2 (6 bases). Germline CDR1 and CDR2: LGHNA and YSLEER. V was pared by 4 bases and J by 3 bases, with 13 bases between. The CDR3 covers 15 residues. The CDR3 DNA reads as TGCGCCAGCAGCCGGGCGGGACTCAACTACAATGAGCAGTTCTTC. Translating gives CASSRAGLNYNEQFF.

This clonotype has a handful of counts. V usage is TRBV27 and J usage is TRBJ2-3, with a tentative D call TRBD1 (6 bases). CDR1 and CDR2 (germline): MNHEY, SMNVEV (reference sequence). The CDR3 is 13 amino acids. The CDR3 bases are TGTGTCACCTCAGCGCAGGGGCTTGATACGCAGTATTTT. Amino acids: CVTSAQGLDTQYF.

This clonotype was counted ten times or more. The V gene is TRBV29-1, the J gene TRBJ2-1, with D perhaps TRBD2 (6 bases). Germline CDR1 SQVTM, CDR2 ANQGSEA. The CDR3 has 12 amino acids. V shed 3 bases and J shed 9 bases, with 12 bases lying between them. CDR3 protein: CSVDGGLSEQFF. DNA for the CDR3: TGCAGCGTTGATGGGGGGTTGAGTGAGCAGTTCTTC.

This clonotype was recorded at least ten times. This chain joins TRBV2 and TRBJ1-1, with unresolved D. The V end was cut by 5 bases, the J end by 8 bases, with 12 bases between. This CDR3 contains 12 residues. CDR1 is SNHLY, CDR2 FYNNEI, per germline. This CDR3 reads CASSTNAQEAFF. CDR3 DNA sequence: TGTGCCAGCAGTACCAACGCGCAGGAAGCTTTCTTT.

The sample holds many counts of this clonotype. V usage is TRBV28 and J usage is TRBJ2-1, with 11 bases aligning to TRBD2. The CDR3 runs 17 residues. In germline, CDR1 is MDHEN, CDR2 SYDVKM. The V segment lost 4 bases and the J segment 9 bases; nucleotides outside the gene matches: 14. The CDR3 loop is CASSSARVAGGPSEQFF. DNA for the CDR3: TGTGCCAGCAGTTCGGCTCGGGTAGCGGGAGGGCCTAGTGAGCAGTTCTTC.

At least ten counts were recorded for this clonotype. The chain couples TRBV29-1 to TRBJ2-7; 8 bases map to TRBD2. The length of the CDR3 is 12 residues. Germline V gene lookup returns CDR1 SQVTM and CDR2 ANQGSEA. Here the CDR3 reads CSGTSGSYEQYF. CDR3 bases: TGCAGTGGAACTAGCGGTTCCTACGAGCAGTACTTC.

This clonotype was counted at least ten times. CDR3 in DNA: TGTGCCAGTACCAAGGGGGCTTATAGCAATCAGCCCCAGCATTTT. This encodes CASTKGAYSNQPQHF. This chain joins TRBV19 and TRBJ1-5; TRBD1 matches 7 bases. V dropped 7 bases and J dropped 0; count of bases not matched to a gene: 6. Germline CDR1 and CDR2: LNHDA and SQIVND (reference sequence). The CDR3 has 15 amino acids.

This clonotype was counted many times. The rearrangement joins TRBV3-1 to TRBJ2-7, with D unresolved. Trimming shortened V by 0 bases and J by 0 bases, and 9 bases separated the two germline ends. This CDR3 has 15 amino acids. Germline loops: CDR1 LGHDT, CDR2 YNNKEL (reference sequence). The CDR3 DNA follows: TGTGCCAGCAGCCAAGAGCCTAATCTCTCCTACGAGCAGTACTTC. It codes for CASSQEPNLSYEQYF.

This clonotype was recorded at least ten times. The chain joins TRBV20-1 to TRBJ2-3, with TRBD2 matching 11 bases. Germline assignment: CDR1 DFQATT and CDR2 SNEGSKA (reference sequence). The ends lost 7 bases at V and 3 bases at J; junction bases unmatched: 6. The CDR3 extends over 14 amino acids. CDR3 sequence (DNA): TGCAGTGAAATAGCGGGGGGGCGGACAGATACGCAGTATTTT. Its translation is CSEIAGGRTDTQYF.

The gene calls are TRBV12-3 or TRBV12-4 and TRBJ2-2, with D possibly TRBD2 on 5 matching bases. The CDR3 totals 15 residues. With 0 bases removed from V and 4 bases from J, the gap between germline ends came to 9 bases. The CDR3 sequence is CASSLAGVGTGELFF. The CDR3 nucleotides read TGTGCCAGCAGTTTAGCGGGAGTAGGCACCGGGGAGCTGTTTTTT.

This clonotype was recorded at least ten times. Written as DNA, the CDR3 is TGTGCCAGCAGTCGGACTAGCGGAAACACCGGGGAGCTGTTTTTT. It specifies CASSRTSGNTGELFF. The chain links TRBV6-5 to TRBJ2-2, with 10 positions matching TRBD2. The CDR3 has 15 residues. Germline values: CDR1 MNHEY, CDR2 SVGAGI. The J segment lost 2 bases and the V segment lost 5 bases, leaving 2 bases of the junction unmatched.

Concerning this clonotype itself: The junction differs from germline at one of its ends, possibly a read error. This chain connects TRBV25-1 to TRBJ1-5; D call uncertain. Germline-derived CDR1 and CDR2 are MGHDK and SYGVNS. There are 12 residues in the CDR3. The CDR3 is CVSSVGRRPQHF. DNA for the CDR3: TGTGTCAGCAGTGTAGGGCGTCGGCCCCAGCATTTT. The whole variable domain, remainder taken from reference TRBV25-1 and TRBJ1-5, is EADIYQTPRYLVIGTGKKITLECSQTMGHDKMYWYQQDPGMELHLIHYSYGVNSTEKGDLSSESTVSRIRTEHFPLTLESARPSHTSQYLCVSSVGRRPQHFGDGTRLSIL.

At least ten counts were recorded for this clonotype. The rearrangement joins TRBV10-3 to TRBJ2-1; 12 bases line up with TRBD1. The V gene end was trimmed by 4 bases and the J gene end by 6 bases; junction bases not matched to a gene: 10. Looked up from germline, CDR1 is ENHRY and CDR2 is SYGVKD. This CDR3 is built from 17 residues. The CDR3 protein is CAISVAGGTGGSNEQFF. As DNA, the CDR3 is TGTGCCATCAGTGTAGCCGGCGGGACAGGGGGCTCCAATGAGCAGTTCTTC.

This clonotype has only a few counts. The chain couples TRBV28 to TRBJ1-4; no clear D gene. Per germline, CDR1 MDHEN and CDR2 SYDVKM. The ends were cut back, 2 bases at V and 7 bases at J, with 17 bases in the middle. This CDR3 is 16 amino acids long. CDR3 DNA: TGTGCCAGCAGTTTACTTTCGGGAAACTTTGGTGAAAAACTGTTTTTT. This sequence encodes CASSLLSGNFGEKLFF.

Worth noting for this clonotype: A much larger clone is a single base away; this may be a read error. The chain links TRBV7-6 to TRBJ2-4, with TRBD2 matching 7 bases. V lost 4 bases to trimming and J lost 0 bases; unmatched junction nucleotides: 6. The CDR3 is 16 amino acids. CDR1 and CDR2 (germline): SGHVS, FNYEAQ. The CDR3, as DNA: TGTGCCAGCAGCTACCCCCCGGGGGGAGCCAAAAACATTCAGTACTTC. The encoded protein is CASSYPPGGAKNIQYF. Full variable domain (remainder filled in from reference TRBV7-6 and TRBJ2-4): GAGVSQSPRYKVTKRGQDVALRCDPISGHVSLYWYRQALGQGPEFLTYFNYEAQQDKSGLPNDRFSAERPEGSISTLTIQRTEQRDSAMYRCASSYPPGGAKNIQYFGAGTRLSVL.

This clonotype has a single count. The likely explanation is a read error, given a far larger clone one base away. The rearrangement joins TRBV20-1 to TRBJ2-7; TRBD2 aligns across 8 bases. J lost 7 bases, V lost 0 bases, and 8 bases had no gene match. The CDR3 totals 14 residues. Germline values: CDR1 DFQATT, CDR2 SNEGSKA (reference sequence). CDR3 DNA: TGCAGTGCTAGAGACCGACTAGCGATCGATGAGCAGTACTTC. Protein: CSARDRLAIDEQYF.

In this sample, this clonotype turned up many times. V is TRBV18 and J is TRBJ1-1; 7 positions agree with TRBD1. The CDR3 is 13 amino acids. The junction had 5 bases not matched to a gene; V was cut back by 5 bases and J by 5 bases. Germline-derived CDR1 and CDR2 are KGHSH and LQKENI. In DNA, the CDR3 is TGTGCCAGCTCAACAGGGGATTGGACTGAAGCTTTCTTT. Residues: CASSTGDWTEAFF. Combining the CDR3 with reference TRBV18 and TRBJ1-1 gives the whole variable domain NAGVMQNPRHLVRRRGQEARLRCSPMKGHSHVYWYRQLPEEGLKFMVYLQKENIIDESGMPKERFSAEFPKEGPSILRIQQVVRGDSAAYFCASSTGDWTEAFFGQGTRLTVV.

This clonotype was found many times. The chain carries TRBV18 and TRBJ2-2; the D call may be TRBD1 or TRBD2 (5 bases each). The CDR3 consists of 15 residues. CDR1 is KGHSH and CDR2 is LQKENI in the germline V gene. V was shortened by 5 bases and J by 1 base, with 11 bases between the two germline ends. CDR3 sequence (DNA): TGTGCCAGCTCATTCGAGGGGTTGAACACCGGGGAGCTGTTTTTT. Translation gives CASSFEGLNTGELFF.

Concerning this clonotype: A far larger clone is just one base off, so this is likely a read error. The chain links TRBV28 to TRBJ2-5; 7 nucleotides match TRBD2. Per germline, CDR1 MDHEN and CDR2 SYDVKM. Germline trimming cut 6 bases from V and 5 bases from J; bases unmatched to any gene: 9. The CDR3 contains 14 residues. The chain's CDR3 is CASSDSGPGETQYF. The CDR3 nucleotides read TGTGCCAGCAGCGATAGCGGGCCGGGGGAGACCCAGTACTTC.

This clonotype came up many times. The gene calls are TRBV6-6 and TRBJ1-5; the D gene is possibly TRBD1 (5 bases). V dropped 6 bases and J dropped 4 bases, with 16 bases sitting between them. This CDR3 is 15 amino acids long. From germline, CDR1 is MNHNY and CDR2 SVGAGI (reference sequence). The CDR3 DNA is TGTGCCAGCAGCCTCGTTGGAGGGGCTAATCAGCCCCAGCATTTT. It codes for CASSLVGGANQPQHF.

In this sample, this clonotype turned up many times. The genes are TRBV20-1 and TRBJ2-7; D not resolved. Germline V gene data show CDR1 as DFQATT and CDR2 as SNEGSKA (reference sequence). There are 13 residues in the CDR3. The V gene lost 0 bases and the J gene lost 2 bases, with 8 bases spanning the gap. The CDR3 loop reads CSARDRVTYEQYF. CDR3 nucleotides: TGCAGTGCTAGAGATCGGGTCACCTACGAGCAGTACTTC.

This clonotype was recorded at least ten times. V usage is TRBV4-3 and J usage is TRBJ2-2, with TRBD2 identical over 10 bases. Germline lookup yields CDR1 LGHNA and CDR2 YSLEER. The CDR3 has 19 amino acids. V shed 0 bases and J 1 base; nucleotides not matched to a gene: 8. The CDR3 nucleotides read TGCGCCAGCAGCCAAGAATTATATAGGACTAGCGGGAACACCGGGGAGCTGTTTTTT. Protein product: CASSQELYRTSGNTGELFF.